These T cell receptor beta chains were read from a single sample in a study of T cells in Graves' hyperthyroidism and ophthalmopathy. TCRdb reprocessed the multiplex PCR reads with MiXCR, giving one entry per CDR3 protein. The data hold hundreds of thousands of distinct CDR3 sequences, with approximately 13% observed a single time. Sequencing was done on a sample of blood. The receptor set was obtained from a woman aged 25 to 45 with Graves' hyperthyroidism that later progressed to Graves' ophthalmopathy. CDR3s include the opening cysteine and the closing phenylalanine or tryptophan. The D gene is left open where the match is weak. The listing skips clone size in some rows; elsewhere it reads once, few, many or a size class.

many | TRBJ2-7 | NA | TRBV2 | CASSDRRAYEQYF | TGTGCCAGCAGTGACAGGCGTGCTTACGAGCAGTACTTC
NA | TRBJ2-1 | TRBD2 | TRBV9 | CASSPGILTGGYNEQFF | TGTGCCAGCAGCCCCGGAATTTTAACGGGGGGTTACAATGAGCAGTTCTTC
many | TRBJ2-1 | TRBD2 | TRBV5-1 | CASSLFAGDNEQFF | TGCGCCAGCAGCTTGTTCGCGGGGGACAATGAGCAGTTCTTC
many | TRBJ1-5 | NA | TRBV24-1 | CATARGGASHPQHF | TGTGCCACCGCCCGGGGGGGGGCTTCCCACCCCCAGCATTTT
few | TRBJ2-7 | NA | TRBV5-6 | CASSLPAVAQIEQYF | TGTGCCAGCAGCTTGCCCGCGGTAGCCCAGATCGAGCAGTACTTC
many | TRBJ1-2 | NA | TRBV11-2 | CASSYMTARDWGMDYGYTF | TGTGCCAGCAGTTACATGACGGCTAGGGACTGGGGAATGGACTATGGCTACACCTTC
few | TRBJ2-7 | TRBD1 | TRBV7-2 | CASSLGPRGLYEQYF | TGTGCCAGCAGCTTAGGTCCCAGGGGGCTCTACGAGCAGTACTTC
many | TRBJ2-5 | NA | TRBV7-7 | CASSLVGFEETQYF | TGTGCTAGCAGCTTAGTAGGGTTTGAAGAGACCCAGTACTTC
many | TRBJ2-7 | NA | TRBV27 | CASSFEGGTQKAYEQYF | TGTGCCAGCAGTTTTGAGGGGGGGACCCAGAAGGCCTACGAGCAGTACTTC
many | TRBJ1-1 | NA | TRBV27 | CASTGLNVHGNTEAFF | TGTGCCAGCACAGGGTTAAATGTCCATGGGAACACTGAAGCTTTCTTT
many | TRBJ2-5 | TRBD2 | TRBV11-3 | CASSLTSGRAFETQYF | TGTGCCAGCAGCTTGACTAGCGGGAGGGCCTTTGAGACCCAGTACTTC
NA | TRBJ2-5 | NA | TRBV12-3/TRBV12-4 | CASSFADFQETQYF | TGTGCCAGCAGTTTTGCGGACTTCCAAGAGACCCAGTACTTC
NA | TRBJ2-1 | TRBD1 | TRBV6-1 | CASIVDRGRLWDEQFF | TGTGCCAGCATTGTGGACAGGGGGCGGTTATGGGATGAGCAGTTCTTC
many | TRBJ1-1 | TRBD1 | TRBV6-1 | CASSPGQILTEAFF | TGTGCCAGCAGTCCGGGACAGATTCTCACTGAAGCTTTCTTT
NA | TRBJ1-1 | TRBD1 | TRBV28 | CASSWGQGNTGAFF | TGTGCCAGCAGCTGGGGACAGGGGAACACTGGAGCTTTCTTT
many | TRBJ2-2 | NA | TRBV7-8 | CASSLSGPNTGELFF | TGTGCCAGCAGCTTATCCGGACCGAACACCGGGGAGCTGTTTTTT
few | TRBJ2-1 | NA | TRBV9 | CASGLNEQFF | TGTGCCAGCGGGTTGAATGAGCAGTTCTTC
NA | TRBJ2-2 | NA | TRBV20-1 | CSARIQGATNTGELFF | TGCAGTGCCCGGATACAGGGAGCCACAAACACCGGGGAGCTGTTTTTT
NA | TRBJ2-7 | TRBD2 | TRBV6-5 | CASIFSGRGSYEQYF | TGTGCCAGCATTTTTAGCGGGAGAGGGTCCTACGAGCAGTACTTC
many | TRBJ1-1 | NA | TRBV2 | CATRGTAAFF | TGTGCCACCCGGGGGACGGCGGCTTTCTTT
many | TRBJ2-1 | TRBD1 | TRBV13 | CASSSRRGSYNEQFF | TGTGCCAGCAGCTCCCGCAGGGGGTCCTACAATGAGCAGTTCTTC
few | TRBJ2-5 | NA | TRBV5-1 | CASSTTAQETQYF | TGCGCCAGCAGCACGACAGCCCAAGAGACCCAGTACTTC
once | TRBJ1-4 | TRBD1 | TRBV2 | CASSSLTGTKLFF | TGTGCCAGCAGTTCCCTGACAGGGACAAAACTGTTTTTT
NA | TRBJ1-1 | NA | TRBV5-1 | CASSLALDGGGRMNTEAFF | TGCGCCAGCAGCTTGGCCCTCGATGGCGGGGGTCGCATGAACACTGAAGCTTTCTTT
few | TRBJ1-4 | NA | TRBV12-3/TRBV12-4 | CASSLARGEATNEKLFF | TGTGCCAGCAGTTTAGCGCGGGGAGAGGCAACTAATGAAAAACTGTTTTTT
NA | TRBJ2-7 | NA | TRBV4-3 | CASSQDQGYEQYF | TGCGCCAGCAGCCAAGATCAGGGCTACGAGCAGTACTTC
many | TRBJ2-7 | NA | TRBV12-3/TRBV12-4 | CASSRLYYEQYF | TGTGCCAGCAGTCGCCTTTACTACGAGCAGTACTTC
NA | TRBJ1-1 | NA | TRBV4-1 | CASSHRGARDTEAFF | TGCGCCAGCAGCCACCGGGGGGCCAGGGACACTGAAGCTTTCTTT
many | TRBJ2-1 | NA | TRBV6-2/TRBV6-3 | CASSYSSNRYNEQFF | TGTGCCAGCAGTTACAGCAGTAATAGATACAATGAGCAGTTCTTC
NA | TRBJ1-2 | NA | TRBV10-3 | CPTQGNYGYTF | TGTCCCACACAGGGCAACTATGGCTACACCTTC